These 14 T cell receptor beta chains share one sample of origin, sequenced in a study of CD8 T cells in ankylosing spondylitis. TCRdb re-called the 5' RACE reads with MiXCR, one entry per CDR3 protein. The sample has some 300,000 distinct CDR3 sequences; roughly 20% are singletons. The sample comprised blood, either unsorted or a sorted T cell fraction (not recorded which). These receptors were taken from a female donor with ankylosing spondylitis or in good health (not recorded which).

This clonotype was picked up a small number of times. CDR3 protein: CASSSGGANVLTF. The CDR3 DNA sequence: TGTGCCAGCAGTTCGGGTGGGGCCAACGTCCTGACTTTC. The chain carries TRBV7-9 and TRBJ2-6; D is undetermined. The CDR3 length is 13 residues. V lost 6 bases and J 3 bases, leaving 6 bases between the germline ends. Per the germline V gene, CDR1 is SEHNR and CDR2 is FQNEAQ (reference sequence).

V is TRBV11-2 and J is TRBJ2-7; possibly TRBD2 for D (6 bases). V dropped 5 bases and J dropped 4 bases, with 18 bases sitting between them. Germline CDR1 reads SGHAT; CDR2 reads FQNNGV. The CDR3 loop spans 15 amino acids. CDR3 nucleotide sequence: TGTGCCAGCAGCACCATCTACGGGGGTTCGTACGAGCAGTACTTC. It translates to CASSTIYGGSYEQYF.

This clonotype has more than one count but fewer than ten. V gene TRBV6-1 combines with J gene TRBJ1-5; 7 nucleotides match TRBD1. In germline, CDR1 is MNHNS, CDR2 SASEGT. CDR3 size: 15 residues. The trim removed 6 bases at V and 3 bases at J, leaving 8 bases unmatched. The CDR3 region is CASSGPGQDNQPQHF. The CDR3 nucleotides read TGTGCCAGCAGCGGGCCCGGACAGGACAATCAGCCCCAGCATTTT.

V usage is TRBV19 and J usage is TRBJ2-7; 7 positions agree with TRBD2. Germline V gives CDR1 LNHDA, CDR2 SQIVND (reference sequence). With V trimmed by 6 bases and J by 3 bases, 8 bases remained unmatched. CDR3 length: 14 residues. In DNA form, the CDR3 reads TGTGCCAGTAGCCGAAGCGGGGAGAGCTACGAGCAGTACTTC. This translates into CASSRSGESYEQYF.

This clonotype was seen many times. The CDR3 spells CASSFGQGNTIYF. The DNA of the CDR3 is TGTGCCAGCAGCTTCGGCCAAGGAAACACCATATATTTT. This sequence joins TRBV7-9 and TRBJ1-3, with D hard to call. Germline lookup yields CDR1 SEHNR and CDR2 FQNEAQ (reference sequence). The CDR3 sequence is 13 residues long. V was trimmed by 3 bases and J by 4 bases, leaving 7 bases between them.

This clonotype was seen once. The chain uses TRBV6-5 and TRBJ2-2, with 7 positions matching TRBD1. J was trimmed by 2 bases and V by 4 bases; bases with no gene match: 10. CDR3 length: 17 amino acids. CDR1 MNHEY and CDR2 SVGAGI come from the germline V gene. The CDR3 DNA reads TGTGCCAGCAGTTCGCCTTCGAGGGGGCGCAACACCGGGGAGCTGTTTTTT. It is translated as CASSSPSRGRNTGELFF.

To note about this clonotype: This may stem from a read error, because a much larger clone lies one nucleotide away. The rearrangement uses TRBV6-1 and TRBJ2-3, with TRBD2 as a possible D gene (6 bases). Germline lookup yields CDR1 MNHNS and CDR2 SASEGT. This CDR3 has 14 residues. Trimming cost V 5 bases and J 4 bases, with 13 bases left between them. CDR3 DNA sequence: TGTGCCAGCAGTCTCCCTAGCGCCGCAGATACGCAGTATTTT. As protein: CASSLPSAADTQYF.

The chain is built from TRBV30 and TRBJ2-5, with D maybe TRBD2 (5 bases). The germline CDR1 and CDR2 sequences are GTSNPN and SVGIG (reference sequence). V lost 3 bases to trimming and J lost 6 bases, with 14 bases between them. CDR3 length: 13 amino acids. The CDR3 DNA reads TGTGCCTGGAGAAAAGTGGGAGAACAGACCCAGTACTTC. It specifies CAWRKVGEQTQYF.

This clonotype was recorded a few times. This chain uses TRBV6-5 with TRBJ1-1; TRBD1 is a possible D gene (5 bases). CDR1 is MNHEY, CDR2 SVGAGI, per germline. CDR3 length equals 14 residues. V was shortened by 4 bases and J by 1 base, with 10 bases between the two germline ends. Here the CDR3 DNA reads TGTGCCAGCAGTTCCCAGGGCCCGAACACTGAAGCTTTCTTT. Residues: CASSSQGPNTEAFF.

Details on this clonotype: An end of the junction differs from the germline gene, which may be a read error. This chain connects TRBV7-3 to TRBJ2-2; D unresolved. CDR1 is SGHTA and CDR2 is FQGTGA in the germline V gene. The CDR3 length is 14 residues. The CDR3 region is CASSLTRNAGELFF. The CDR3 nucleotides are TGTGCCAGCAGCTTAACTAGGAACGCCGGGGAGCTGTTTTTT.

The chain has TRBV25-1 and TRBJ1-1; D remains ambiguous. Germline V lookup: CDR1 MGHDK, CDR2 SYGVNS. The CDR3 runs 12 residues. V was trimmed by 4 bases and J by 7 bases, leaving 10 bases between them. The CDR3 coding sequence is TGTGCCAGCAGTGTAGAAGAAAATGAAGCTTTCTTT. This translates into CASSVEENEAFF. The full variable domain, with the rest looked up from reference TRBV25-1 and TRBJ1-1, is EADIYQTPRYLVIGTGKKITLECSQTMGHDKMYWYQQDPGMELHLIHYSYGVNSTEKGDLSSESTVSRIRTEHFPLTLESARPSHTSQYLCASSVEENEAFFGQGTRLTVV.

J is TRBJ2-5 and V is TRBV7-9; no firm D call. CDR3 length equals 15 residues. Trimming left V 3 bases short and J 1 base short, with 12 bases between. Per germline, CDR1 SEHNR and CDR2 FQNEAQ (reference sequence). Here the CDR3 reads CASSFMTTFQETQYF. The CDR3, as DNA: TGTGCCAGCAGCTTTATGACAACTTTCCAAGAGACCCAGTACTTC.

In its sample, this clonotype was seen many times. CDR3 coding DNA: TGCAGCGTTGCTAGTCCGAAGACCCAGTACTTC. This codes for CSVASPKTQYF. The genes are TRBV29-1 and TRBJ2-5; D is unresolved. Trimming pared 4 bases from V and 6 bases from J, leaving 9 bases between. The CDR3 length is 11 residues. Germline CDR1 and CDR2: SQVTM and ANQGSEA.

The genes are TRBV21-1 and TRBJ2-1; TRBD1, the D gene given by the table, was not confirmed from the DNA. TRBV21-1 is a documented pseudogene. The CDR3 runs 16 residues. DNA of the CDR3: TGTGCCAGCAGCAAAGGAGGCGGGACAGGGCACAATGAGCAGTTCTTC. Protein product: CASSKGGGTGHNEQFF.